A single sample gave rise to the 14 T cell receptor beta chains below, sequenced in a study of blood T cell repertoires in COVID-19. Repertoires were generated with immunoSEQ multiplex PCR, while TCRdb's copy carries only in-frame clones and drops some. The sample lists about 40,000 clones, over 70% occurring once. The sample comprised peripheral blood. These receptors all stem from a woman aged 80 or over with acute or convalescent COVID-19.

This chain connects TRBV11-2 to TRBJ1-1, with D perhaps matching TRBD1 (5 bases). Looked up from germline, CDR1 is SGHAT and CDR2 is FQNNGV. This CDR3 spans 13 amino acids. Trimming stripped 1 base from V and 8 bases from J, with 11 bases between. In DNA form, the CDR3 reads TGTGCCAGCAGCTTAGGGACACAGACAGAAGCTTTCTTT. Translated, it gives CASSLGTQTEAFF. The whole variable domain, remainder taken from reference TRBV11-2 and TRBJ1-1, is EAGVAQSPRYKIIEKRQSVAFWCNPISGHATLYWYQQILGQGPKLLIQFQNNGVVDDSQLPKDRFSAERLKGVDSTLKIQPAKLEDSAVYLCASSLGTQTEAFFGQGTRLTVV.

This clone was seen once. This chain joins TRBV12-3 or TRBV12-4 and TRBJ2-7; tentative D call: TRBD2 (6 bases). Trimming took off 4 bases at V and 6 bases at J, with 7 bases between the two ends. The CDR3 is made up of 11 amino acids. The chain's CDR3 is CASSWGGEQYF. Here the CDR3 DNA reads TGTGCCAGCAGTTGGGGAGGCGAGCAGTACTTC.

The J gene is TRBJ2-1, the V gene TRBV6-5; 7 nucleotides align to TRBD2. V lost 3 bases, J lost 4 bases, and 6 bases stayed unmatched. Germline-derived CDR1 and CDR2 are MNHEY and SVGAGI. This CDR3 has 15 amino acids. CDR3: CASSYVTSAYNEQFF. CDR3 in DNA: TGTGCCAGCAGTTATGTTACTAGCGCATACAATGAGCAGTTCTTC.

The gene calls are TRBV10-3 and TRBJ2-3, with 7 bases that match TRBD1. This CDR3 has 15 amino acids. The V segment lost 6 bases and the J segment 0 bases; nucleotides outside the gene matches: 6. Germline V lookup: CDR1 ENHRY, CDR2 SYGVKD. The CDR3, as DNA: TGTGCCATCAGCCCGGACAGGTCTAGCACAGATACGCAGTATTTT. Translating it yields CAISPDRSSTDTQYF.

The rearrangement joins TRBV27 to TRBJ2-4; perhaps TRBD1 as D (6 bases). The V end was cut by 7 bases, the J end by 5 bases, with 15 bases between. The CDR3 contains 14 residues. Germline-derived CDR1 and CDR2 are MNHEY and SMNVEV (reference sequence). CDR3 in DNA: TGTGCCAGCACAGGCCGGGGACATGAAAACATTCAGTACTTC. Translation gives CASTGRGHENIQYF.

The genes are TRBV5-1 and TRBJ2-7; TRBD1 agrees at 9 bases. Losses at the gene ends were 4 bases for V and 6 bases for J; bases not matched to a gene: 8. From germline, CDR1 is SGHRS and CDR2 YFSETQ. CDR3 length: 14 amino acids. This chain's CDR3 is CASSQQGAQAEQYF. As DNA, the CDR3 is TGCGCCAGCAGCCAACAGGGGGCGCAAGCCGAGCAGTACTTC.

J is TRBJ1-2 and V is TRBV6-6; D unclear. The CDR3 extends over 12 amino acids. In germline, CDR1 is MNHNY, CDR2 SVGAGI (reference sequence). V lost 9 bases and J lost 1, with 9 bases in between. This CDR3 reads CASGPINYGYTF. CDR3 in DNA: TGTGCCAGTGGGCCCATTAACTATGGCTACACCTTC.

V gene TRBV5-1 combines with J gene TRBJ2-3, with D possibly matching TRBD1 (5 bases). Germline assignment: CDR1 SGHRS and CDR2 YFSETQ. The CDR3 has 14 residues. The V end was cut by 4 bases, the J end by 2 bases, with 11 bases between. CDR3 residues: CASSPGHTTDTQYF. CDR3 DNA: TGCGCCAGCAGCCCAGGACATACCACAGATACGCAGTATTTT.

The chain combines TRBV5-1 with TRBJ2-3; tentative D call: TRBD1 (5 bases). V shed 0 bases and J shed 4 bases, with 9 bases lying between them. This CDR3 has 14 amino acids. Germline CDR1 SGHRS, CDR2 YFSETQ. The CDR3: CASSLGGAPDTQYF. CDR3 DNA: TGCGCCAGCAGCTTGGGGGGCGCTCCAGATACGCAGTATTTT.

This chain links TRBV7-2 with TRBJ2-5; D perhaps matches TRBD1 (6 bases). Germline V gene sequence: CDR1 SGHTA, CDR2 FQGNSA. With 5 bases removed from V and 5 bases from J, the gap between germline ends came to 18 bases. This CDR3 has 15 residues. CDR3 loop: CASSPLAGAGETQYF. The DNA for the CDR3 is TGTGCCAGCAGCCCCCTCGCAGGGGCAGGGGAGACCCAGTACTTC.

V gene TRBV7-7 combines with J gene TRBJ1-5; D gene unclear. Trimming removed 5 bases at V and 5 bases at J, with 16 bases between. CDR1 SSHAT and CDR2 FNYEAQ come from the germline V gene (reference sequence). The length of the CDR3 is 15 residues. The CDR3 bases are TGTGCCAGCAGCCCTAATCGGACTAATTATCAGCCCCAGCATTTT. Translating gives CASSPNRTNYQPQHF. The variable domain in full, with the rest retrieved from reference TRBV7-7 and TRBJ1-5, is GAGVSQSPRYKVTKRGQDVTLRCDPISSHATLYWYQQALGQGPEFLTYFNYEAQPDKSGLPSDRFSAERPEGSISTLTIQRTEQRDSAMYRCASSPNRTNYQPQHFGDGTRLSIL.

The chain has TRBV7-2 and TRBJ2-1; 7 bases are shared with TRBD2. Germline trimming cut 5 bases from V and 7 bases from J; bases unmatched to any gene: 5. This CDR3 has 13 residues. Germline V gene data show CDR1 as SGHTA and CDR2 as FQGNSA. The DNA of the CDR3 is TGTGCCAGCAGCCTGCGGGGGAAGAATGAGCAGTTCTTC. It encodes CASSLRGKNEQFF.

The chain links TRBV10-1 to TRBJ2-1; 7 positions match TRBD2. CDR1 and CDR2 from the germline V gene are WNHNN and SYGVQD (reference sequence). The CDR3 is 15 residues long. V lost 4 bases, J lost 6 bases, and 9 bases stayed unmatched. The CDR3 coding sequence is TGCGCCAGCAGTGCAGCGGGGACCCTTGGCAATGAGCAGTTCTTC. Translating gives CASSAAGTLGNEQFF.

The CDR3 DNA reads as TGTGCCAGCAGTTTTCAAGGTCTAGTGCAGTTCTTC. Translating it yields CASSFQGLVQFF. The chain recombines TRBV12-3 or TRBV12-4 with TRBJ2-1; D call uncertain. The V gene lost 3 bases and the J gene lost 12 bases, with 12 bases spanning the gap. This CDR3 has 12 amino acids.